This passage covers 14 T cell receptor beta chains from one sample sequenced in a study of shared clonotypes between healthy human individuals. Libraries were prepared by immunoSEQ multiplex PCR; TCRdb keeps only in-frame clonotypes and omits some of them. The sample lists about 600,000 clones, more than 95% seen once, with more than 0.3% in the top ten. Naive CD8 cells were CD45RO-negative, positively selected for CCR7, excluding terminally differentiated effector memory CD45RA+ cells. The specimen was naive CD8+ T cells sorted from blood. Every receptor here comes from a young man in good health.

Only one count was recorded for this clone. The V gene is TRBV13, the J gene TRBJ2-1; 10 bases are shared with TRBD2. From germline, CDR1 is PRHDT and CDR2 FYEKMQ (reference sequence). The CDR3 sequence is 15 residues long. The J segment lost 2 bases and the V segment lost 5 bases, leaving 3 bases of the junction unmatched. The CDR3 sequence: CASSPSGRAYNEQFF. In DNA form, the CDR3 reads TGTGCCAGCAGCCCGAGCGGGAGGGCCTACAATGAGCAGTTCTTC.

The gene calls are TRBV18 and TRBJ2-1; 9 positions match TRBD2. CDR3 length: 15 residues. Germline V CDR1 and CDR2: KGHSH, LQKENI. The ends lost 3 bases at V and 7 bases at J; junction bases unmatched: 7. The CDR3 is CASSPVAGAGNEQFF. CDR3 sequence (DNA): TGTGCCAGCTCACCGGTAGCGGGAGCGGGGAATGAGCAGTTCTTC.

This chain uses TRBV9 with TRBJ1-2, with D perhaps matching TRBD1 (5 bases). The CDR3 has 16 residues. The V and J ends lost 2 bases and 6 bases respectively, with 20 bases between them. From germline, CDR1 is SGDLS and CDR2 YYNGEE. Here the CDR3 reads CASSVRALSNQDGYTF. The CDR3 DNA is TGTGCCAGCAGCGTCAGGGCCCTATCTAATCAAGATGGCTACACCTTC. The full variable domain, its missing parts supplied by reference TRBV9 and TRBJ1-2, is DSGVTQTPKHLITATGQRVTLRCSPRSGDLSVYWYQQSLDQGLQFLIQYYNGEERAKGNILERFSAQQFPDLHSELNLSSLELGDSALYFCASSVRALSNQDGYTFGSGTRLTVV.

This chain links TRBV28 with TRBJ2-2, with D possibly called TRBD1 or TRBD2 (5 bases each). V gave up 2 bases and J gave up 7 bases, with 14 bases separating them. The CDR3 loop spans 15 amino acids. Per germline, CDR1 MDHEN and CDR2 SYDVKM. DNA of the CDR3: TGTGCCAGCAGTTTACTGGGGGAGCTAGGCGGGGAGCTGTTTTTT. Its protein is CASSLLGELGGELFF. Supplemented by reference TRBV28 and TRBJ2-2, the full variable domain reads DVKVTQSSRYLVKRTGEKVFLECVQDMDHENMFWYRQDPGLGLRLIYFSYDVKMKEKGDIPEGYSVSREKKERFSLILESASTNQTSMYLCASSLLGELGGELFFGEGSRLTVL.

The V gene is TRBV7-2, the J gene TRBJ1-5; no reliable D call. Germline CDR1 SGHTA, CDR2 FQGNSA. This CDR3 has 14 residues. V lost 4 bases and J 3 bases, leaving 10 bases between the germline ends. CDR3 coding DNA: TGTGCCAGCAGCTACCTGGGGTACAATCAGCCCCAGCATTTT. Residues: CASSYLGYNQPQHF.

CDR3 region: CASSSVGGRTEAFF. The CDR3 nucleotides are TGTGCCAGCAGTTCTGTGGGGGGGAGGACTGAAGCTTTCTTT. The chain has TRBV27 and TRBJ1-1; perhaps TRBD1 as D (5 bases). V was cut by 4 bases and J by 5 bases, with 14 bases left in between. Germline V gene data show CDR1 as MNHEY and CDR2 as SMNVEV (reference sequence). The CDR3 is 14 amino acids.

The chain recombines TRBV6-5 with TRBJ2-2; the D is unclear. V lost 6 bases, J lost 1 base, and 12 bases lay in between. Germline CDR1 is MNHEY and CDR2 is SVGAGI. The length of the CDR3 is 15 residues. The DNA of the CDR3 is TGTGCCAGCAGCATCCATCTCCAGAACACCGGGGAGCTGTTTTTT. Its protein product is CASSIHLQNTGELFF.

DNA for the CDR3: TGTGCCAGCAGCGAGTGGGGCGAGGGCACTGAAGCTTTCTTT. It yields the protein CASSEWGEGTEAFF. J is TRBJ1-1 and V is TRBV9, with D possibly TRBD1 on 5 matching bases. Germline V CDR1 and CDR2: SGDLS, YYNGEE. The CDR3 has 14 residues. The V end lost 3 bases, the J end lost 4 bases, and 13 bases lay between the germline ends.

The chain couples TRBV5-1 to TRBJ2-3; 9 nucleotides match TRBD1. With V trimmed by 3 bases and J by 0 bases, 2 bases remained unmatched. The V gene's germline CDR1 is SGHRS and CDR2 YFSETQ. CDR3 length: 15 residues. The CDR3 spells CASSSGTGSTDTQYF. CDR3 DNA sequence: TGCGCCAGCAGCTCCGGGACAGGGAGCACAGATACGCAGTATTTT.

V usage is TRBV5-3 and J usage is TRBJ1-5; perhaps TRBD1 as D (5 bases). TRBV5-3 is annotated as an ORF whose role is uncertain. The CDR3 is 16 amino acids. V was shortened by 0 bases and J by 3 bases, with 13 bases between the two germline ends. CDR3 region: CARSLAGGMYNQPQHF. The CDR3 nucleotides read TGTGCCAGAAGCTTGGCGGGGGGGATGTACAATCAGCCCCAGCATTTT.

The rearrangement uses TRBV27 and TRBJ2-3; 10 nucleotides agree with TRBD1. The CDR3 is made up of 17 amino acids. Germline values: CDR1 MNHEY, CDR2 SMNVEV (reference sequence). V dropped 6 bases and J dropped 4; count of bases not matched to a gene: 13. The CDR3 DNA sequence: TGTGCCAGCAGGCGCCTTCGGACAGGGGGTTTCGCAGATACGCAGTATTTT. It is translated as CASRRLRTGGFADTQYF.

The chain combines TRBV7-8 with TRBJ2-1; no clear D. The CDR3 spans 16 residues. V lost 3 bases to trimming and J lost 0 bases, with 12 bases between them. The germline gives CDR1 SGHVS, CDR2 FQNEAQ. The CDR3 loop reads CASSLSSQTSYNEQFF. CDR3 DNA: TGTGCCAGCAGCTTGAGCAGTCAGACCTCCTACAATGAGCAGTTCTTC.

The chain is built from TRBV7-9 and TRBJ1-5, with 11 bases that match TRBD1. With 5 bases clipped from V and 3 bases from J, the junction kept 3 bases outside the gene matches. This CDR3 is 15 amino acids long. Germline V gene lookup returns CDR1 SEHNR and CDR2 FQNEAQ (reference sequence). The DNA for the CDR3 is TGTGCCAGCAGCCGGACAGGGGGCGACAATCAGCCCCAGCATTTT. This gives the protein CASSRTGGDNQPQHF.

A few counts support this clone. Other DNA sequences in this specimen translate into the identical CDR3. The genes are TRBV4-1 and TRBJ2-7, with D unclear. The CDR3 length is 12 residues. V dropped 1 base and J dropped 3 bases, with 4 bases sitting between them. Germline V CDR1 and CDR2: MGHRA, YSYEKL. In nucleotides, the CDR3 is TGCGCCAGCAGCCAAGCAGGCTACGAGCAGTACTTC. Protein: CASSQAGYEQYF.